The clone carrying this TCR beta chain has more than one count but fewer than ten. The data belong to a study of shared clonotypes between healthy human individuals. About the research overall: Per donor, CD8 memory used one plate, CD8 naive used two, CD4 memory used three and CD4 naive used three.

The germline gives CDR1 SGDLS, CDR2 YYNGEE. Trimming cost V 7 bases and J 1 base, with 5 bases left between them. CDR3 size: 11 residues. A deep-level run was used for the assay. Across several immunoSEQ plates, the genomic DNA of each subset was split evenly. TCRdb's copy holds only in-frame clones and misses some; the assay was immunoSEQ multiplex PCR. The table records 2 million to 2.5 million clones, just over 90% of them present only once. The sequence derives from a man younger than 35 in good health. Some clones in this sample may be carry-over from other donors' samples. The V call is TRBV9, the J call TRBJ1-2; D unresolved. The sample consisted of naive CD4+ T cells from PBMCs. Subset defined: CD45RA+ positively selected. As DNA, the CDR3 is TGTGCCAGCCAAAGTAACTATGGCTACACCTTC. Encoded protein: CASQSNYGYTF.